The present T cell receptor beta chain was sequenced within a study of T cell responses to AZD1222 COVID-19 vaccine. Germline lookup yields CDR1 SGHRS and CDR2 YFSETQ. The CDR3 contains 15 residues. Germline trimming cut 4 bases from V and 9 bases from J; bases unmatched to any gene: 10. Sequencing used immunoSEQ multiplex PCR; TCRdb keeps in-frame clones, though not all of them. The repertoire holds approximately 120,000 clones, with approximately 85% as singletons. The sequence was obtained from an adult who received the AZD1222 COVID-19 vaccine. The sequencing used peripheral blood, collected 28 days after the second AZD1222 dose. This chain connects TRBV5-1 to TRBJ1-6; TRBD1 agrees at 7 bases. The CDR3 DNA reads TGCGCCAGCAGCGCAACAGGGGCCCAAGGTTCACCCCTCCACTTT. Translating gives CASSATGAQGSPLHF.